The present entry profiles one TCR beta chain with its context. Reverse transcribing all isolated RNA meant expressed TCRB transcripts were sequenced. Using immunoSEQ multiplex PCR, the repertoire was profiled, and TCRdb retains in-frame clones only, with some absent. The sample holds 390,000 or so clones, approximately 13% seen once. The data were taken from a study of beta chain features in type 1 diabetes. This CDR3 has 15 amino acids. The V end was cut by 3 bases, the J end by 2 bases, with 13 bases between. Germline lookup yields CDR1 SGDLS and CDR2 YYNGEE. Sequencing was done on a sample of naive CD4+ T cells from blood. The chain combines TRBV9 with TRBJ2-3; maybe TRBD2 (6 bases). The TCR was taken from a man between 25 and 39 years old in good health. The DNA for the CDR3 is TGTGCCAGCAGCGCCCAGGAGGGTTTCACAGATACGCAGTATTTT. Translated, it gives CASSAQEGFTDTQYF.